This TCR beta chain was identified in a study of cytomegalovirus exposure and HLA in healthy donors (dated by TCRdb to the late 2010s). Regarding the study in general: An earlier analysis of some 620 of the donors reported approximately 260 Gb of sequence data and 117 million unique TCR beta sequences obtained from about 180 million T cells. An early release that covered about 640 HLA-typed donors contained around 300 gigabases of sequencing data and tens of millions of unique TCR sequences. The genetic ancestry cluster associated with self-reported Caucasian donors included 65% to 90% of the roughly 410 genotyped donors. The aim of the study was to test whether cataloging public T cell receptors could identify signatures of past pathogen exposure. The study profiled the T cell repertoires of under 700 subjects by immunosequencing and related them to cytomegalovirus serostatus. A separate validation cohort of 90 to 150 different subjects was used in addition to the approximately 670-subject first cohort. To predict cytomegalovirus infection status, the study brought together high-throughput TCR immunosequencing, statistical association of individual TCRs with disease status, and machine learning. A later analysis re-examined previously published TCR beta repertoires from roughly 720 donors and added high-resolution HLA genotyping to investigate patterns of TCR occurrence. Rather than drawing on any new phenotypic data, the later analysis identified candidate immune exposures from TCR beta sequences and the way those sequences occurred across donors. In an earlier analysis of 587 of the donors, high-throughput TCR beta sequencing was used to judge whether each TCR beta V gene segment behaved as functional or pseudogenic. Alongside the repertoire data, information on donor age, sex, ethnicity and CMV serostatus was compiled. A later genetic analysis used genome-wide SNP genotypes for 398 of the 666 donors, treating that subset as a discovery cohort. Every discovery cohort repertoire had been produced on one sequencing platform. HLA typing covered class I and class II loci at four-digit resolution. Typing coverage varied by locus: about 629-630 donors for A, B, C, DRB1 and DQB1; roughly 510 for DQA1; some 610 for DPA1; approximately 450 for DPB1. Because of strong linkage in the cohort, four to six DR-DQ haplotypes were treated as single units for association and clustering. Among about 360 genotyped donors of the cohort, an average of approximately 250,000 unique TCR beta nucleotide sequences were sequenced per donor, around a sixth of them non-productive. The paper as a whole reports these results and caveats: According to a later analysis, most CMV-associated TCR beta chains appeared to be HLA-restricted, and the HLA associations seemed to be driven largely by CMV exposure. The classifier was reported to diagnose cytomegalovirus status with high specificity and sensitivity in both the original cohort and the validation cohort. A cluster of highly shared sequence variants was judged likely to be a technical artifact of the sequencing pipeline. In this cohort, only TCR beta chains were sequenced, and detectable features were limited by the absence of alpha or paired-chain data. In vitro tests confirmed that a few of the cytomegalovirus-associated TCR beta chains recognize cytomegalovirus antigens. Because counts were too low, seventeen rarely observed V segments, including chromosome 9 orphons, were left out of the earlier analysis of approximately 500 of the donors. Broadly in line with IMGT annotations, most TCR beta V segments showed up in productive rearrangements about 90% or about 30% of the time in an earlier analysis of about 500 of the donors. Several of the top co-occurrence clusters appeared to be linked to parvovirus B19, influenza, CMV and Epstein-Barr virus, according to a later analysis. A later analysis associated 16,951 TCR beta sequences with specific HLA alleles at a false discovery rate of 0.05. The presence/absence analyses assumed that sequencing depth was roughly uniform across donors, and that assumption may not be true. Linkage disequilibrium might explain the correlated functional status among segregating V segments, but an unknown experimental factor could not be excluded. The authors suggested that the approach could potentially be extended to other disease states and immunological phenotypes. Some IMGT-functional V segments, including TRBV6-2 and TRBV6-3, could not be told apart with the 87-base-pair reads, so those segments were excluded. When HLA alleles, especially DR and DQ, strongly co-occurred, TCR associations were difficult to assign to individual alleles. Compared with the roughly 710-donor mean, donors in an Asian-associated ancestry cluster had fewer N-insertions in productive TCRs, according to a later genetic analysis. In a later analysis, the rate of TCR association differed among HLA loci, with DRB1 alleles having the most associated TCRs and HLA-C alleles having the fewest. Most TCR sequences were seen in very few donors, while some public TCRs were found in many individuals. Because HLA typing was missing for some donors at each locus, association tests included only the typed subset. Compared with equally common non-associated chains, HLA-associated TCR beta chains in a later analysis were more clonally expanded and had lower generation probabilities. In a later genetic analysis, a missense DCLRE1C variant was associated with V-gene and J-gene trimming of TCR beta chains, and the association was replicated in an independent cohort. The only immune exposure information available for the cohort was CMV serostatus. A total of 150 to 200 TCR beta chains were listed by the study as associated with cytomegalovirus. A further reported finding was that TCR beta sequences accurately predicted the HLA-A and HLA-B alleles for most subjects in the first cohort.

The CDR3 measures 14 amino acids from cysteine to phenylalanine. Of the read, only the CDR3 DNA is kept; its 42 bases are in frame from base 1. V was cut back by 0 bases and J by 8 bases, leaving a gap of 11 bases between them. Based on the germline V gene, the CDR1 and CDR2 sequences are LGHNA and YSLEER. The cohort was made up of approximately 700 healthy bone marrow donors. At the time of sampling, all cohort members were nominally healthy, though unrecorded immune exposures were likely present. The donor was CMV seropositive and belonged to the group of 250 to 300 seropositive cohort members. A peripheral blood sample was provided by each donor, and peripheral blood mononuclear cells were used for TCR beta sequencing. Genomic DNA extraction from the blood cell samples was performed with the Qiagen DNeasy Blood Extraction Kit. Library prep was done by the immunoSEQ multiplex PCR assay. For the multiplex PCR, a mixture combining 60 forward primers for TCR Vbeta segments and 13 reverse primers for TCR Jbeta segments was used. A multiplex PCR assay on genomic DNA amplified the CDR3 region of rearranged TCR beta genes. On the Illumina HiSeq System, the amplified TCR beta libraries were sequenced as 87-base-pair reads. In the source study's methods: A later analysis tallied some 79 million unique TCR beta chains across the 610 or so repertoires, and about 12 million of those chains were shared by two or more donors. Raw reads were error-corrected and collapsed into unique sequences by a nearest-neighbor algorithm in which closely related sequences were merged to remove PCR and sequencing errors. V, D and J gene segments were assigned by aligning CDR3 sequences to IMGT reference sequences. Each retained sequence needed at least a six-nucleotide match to both a V gene segment and a J gene segment. Rearrangements were called productive when the CDR3 lacked stop codons and stayed in frame with V and J; all others were non-productive. Following IMGT convention, CDR3 was defined as the stretch from the second conserved V-encoded cysteine to the conserved J-encoded phenylalanine. Sequences without an unambiguous match to a single V gene segment were excluded from the earlier analysis of about 600 of the donors. In an earlier analysis of roughly 500 of the donors, V segments were called functional above 56.7% productive rearrangements and were called segregating when the between-donor standard deviation exceeded 5%. A statistical classification framework was developed to diagnose cytomegalovirus status using the catalog of TCR beta chain sequences. In a later analysis, TCR nucleotide sequences were compared against IMGT/GENE-DB human TR gene sequences so that V and J genes could be assigned. Using the TCRdist pipeline, a later analysis assigned CDR3 sequences along with most-parsimonious VDJ recombination scenarios. A later analysis defined each TCR beta chain by its CDR3 amino acid sequence plus V-gene family, and excluded reads lacking a unique V-gene family. In a later analysis, approximately 640 highly shared, low-generation-probability nucleotide sequences were removed to address suspected cross-contamination and a sequencing artifact. In a later analysis, a clonal expansion index for each public chain was calculated from normalized within-repertoire ranks of inferred template counts. A later analysis computed generation probabilities with a VDJ recombination model fitted to out-of-frame rearrangements, and checked the results against IGoR. In a later analysis, hypergeometric tests were used to score TCR-TCR, TCR-HLA and TCR-CMV co-occurrence, with a repertoire-size bias correction applied to TCR pairs. To estimate false discovery rates, a later analysis permuted the HLA or CMV assignments 20 times. In a later analysis, co-occurring TCRs were grouped using DBSCAN, with TCRdist sequence similarity added in when clustering inside HLA-allele-positive subsets. Repertoires with fewer than 30,000 or more than 120,000 public chains, plus five repertoires with anomalous nucleotide sharing, were excluded from co-occurrence clustering. TCRdb holds this immuneACCESS table with in-frame rearrangements only. Some clones are missing; in checked studies, unresolved V genes explain under half, and the rest has no known cause. The DNA was the basis for D and trimming; V, J and clone size are from that table. Recorded for this sample are under 200,000 clones; roughly 79% of them occurred a single time. The top ten clonotypes cover around 3.1% of the sample.

In this sample, this clone turned up many times. The antigen it recognizes is unknown. Base qualities were left out, and no much larger clone turns up one base away. The source is a woman aged 45-65 years in good health and CMV-seropositive. The chain was built from TRBV4-3 and TRBJ2-1; the D segment could be TRBD1, given 5 matching bases. The sample consisted of PBMCs. The bases are TGCGCCAGCAGCCAAGACAGGGTAAGGTATGAGCAGTTCTTC. It specifies CASSQDRVRYEQFF.